Listed here are 11 T cell receptor beta chains from one sample, sequenced in a study of T cells in localized non-small cell lung cancer. Sequencing was performed with immunoSEQ multiplex PCR; in TCRdb, only in-frame clones are kept and a portion is missing. The data hold roughly 50,000 clones, with approximately 83% observed a single time. The source material was peripheral blood, sampled before any cancer treatment. The origin of the receptors is a female donor older than 55 with stage II squamous cell lung carcinoma.

The J gene is TRBJ1-2, the V gene TRBV7-2, with TRBD1 matching 7 bases. The junction had 11 bases not matched to a gene; V was cut back by 6 bases and J by 7 bases. The CDR3 has 14 amino acids. The V gene's germline CDR1 is SGHTA and CDR2 FQGNSA. Here the CDR3 DNA reads TGTGCCAGCAGTTCGGGACAGCTGTCTGGTGGCTACACCTTC. It translates to CASSSGQLSGGYTF. The full variable domain, with the rest looked up from reference TRBV7-2 and TRBJ1-2, is GAGVSQSPSNKVTEKGKDVELRCDPISGHTALYWYRQSLGQGLEFLIYFQGNSAPDKSGLPSDRFSAERTGGSVSTLTIQRTQQEDSAVYLCASSSGQLSGGYTFGSGTRLTVV.

The chain uses TRBV7-9 and TRBJ1-1; D is unresolved. Trimming stripped 3 bases from V and 3 bases from J, with 11 bases between. From germline, CDR1 is SEHNR and CDR2 FQNEAQ (reference sequence). CDR3 length: 14 amino acids. CDR3 loop: CASSFGVADTEAFF. The CDR3 bases are TGTGCCAGCAGCTTCGGGGTGGCGGACACTGAAGCTTTCTTT.

CDR3 amino acids: CASNAGAKNIQYF. The CDR3 nucleotides read TGTGCCAGCAACGCTGGAGCCAAAAACATTCAGTACTTC. This chain connects TRBV6-1 to TRBJ2-4; D uncertain. The germline V gene has CDR1 MNHNS and CDR2 SASEGT. The CDR3 runs 13 residues. The V gene lost 7 bases and the J gene lost 0 bases, with 7 bases spanning the gap.

This clone has just one count. The rearrangement links TRBV30 to TRBJ1-3; no reliable D call. Germline V gene data show CDR1 as GTSNPN and CDR2 as SVGIG (reference sequence). Between the trimmed V and J ends, which lost 8 bases and 0 bases, there was a span of 11 bases. The length of the CDR3 is 13 residues. The CDR3 DNA sequence: TGTGCCCTCTCCCCGACCTCTGGAAACACCATATATTTT. The encoded protein is CALSPTSGNTIYF.

The chain combines TRBV29-1 with TRBJ1-5, with D hard to call. The V gene's germline CDR1 is SQVTM and CDR2 ANQGSEA. V lost 5 bases to trimming and J lost 3 bases, with 11 bases between them. The CDR3 runs 13 residues. CDR3 bases: TGCAGCGTTTACCTTGGGCCCAATCAGCCCCAGCATTTT. Translation gives CSVYLGPNQPQHF. Drawing the rest from reference TRBV29-1 and TRBJ1-5, the complete variable domain is SAVISQKPSRDICQRGTSLTIQCQVDSQVTMMFWYRQQPGQSLTLIATANQGSEATYESGFVIDKFPISRPNLTFSTLTVSNMSPEDSSIYLCSVYLGPNQPQHFGDGTRLSIL.

The chain carries TRBV27 and TRBJ1-5; D not certain. Trimming took 3 bases from V and 5 from J, leaving 11 bases between them. The CDR3 is made up of 14 amino acids. The germline V gene has CDR1 MNHEY and CDR2 SMNVEV (reference sequence). CDR3 residues: CASSFLPGDQPQHF. CDR3 DNA: TGTGCCAGCAGTTTTTTACCCGGGGATCAGCCCCAGCATTTT.

To note about this clone: Additional DNA sequences in this sample encode the identical CDR3. This sequence joins TRBV5-1 and TRBJ2-3; no clear D. Germline assignment: CDR1 SGHRS and CDR2 YFSETQ. V was pared by 1 base and J by 0 bases, with 0 bases between. The CDR3 totals 12 residues. Here the CDR3 DNA reads TGCGCCAGCAGCTTGAGCACAGATACGCAGTATTTT. Its protein is CASSLSTDTQYF.

The chain links TRBV5-8 to TRBJ1-5; unclear D gene. Germline V lookup: CDR1 SGHTS, CDR2 YDEGEE. The length of the CDR3 is 15 residues. V shed 0 bases and J shed 3 bases, with 10 bases lying between them. The CDR3 region has the DNA TGTGCCAGCAGCTTGGGGCAGAAAGTCAATCAGCCCCAGCATTTT. Translation gives CASSLGQKVNQPQHF. The full variable domain, completed using reference TRBV5-8 and TRBJ1-5, is EAGVTQSPTHLIKTRGQQATLRCSPISGHTSVYWYQQALGLGLQFLLWYDEGEERNRGNFPPRFSGRQFPNYSSELNVNALELEDSALYLCASSLGQKVNQPQHFGDGTRLSIL.

This clone turned up a few times. The chain employs TRBV7-6 and TRBJ2-7, with D hard to call. This CDR3 contains 13 residues. V was trimmed by 1 base and J by 5 bases, leaving 9 bases between them. Germline V lookup: CDR1 SGHVS, CDR2 FNYEAQ. DNA of the CDR3: TGTGCCAGCAGCTTAGAGAGGATGAACGAGCAGTACTTC. It encodes CASSLERMNEQYF.

This chain joins TRBV9 and TRBJ1-6; a weak D match, TRBD1 (5 bases). The germline gives CDR1 SGDLS, CDR2 YYNGEE. V shed 0 bases and J shed 6 bases, with 13 bases lying between them. The CDR3 covers 16 residues. CDR3 residues: CASSVAPGESNSPLHF. The CDR3 DNA is TGTGCCAGCAGCGTAGCGCCGGGGGAGAGTAATTCACCCCTCCACTTT.

V usage is TRBV7-6 and J usage is TRBJ2-3; 9 bases line up with TRBD1. This CDR3 region has 16 residues. Germline V gene data show CDR1 as SGHVS and CDR2 as FNYEAQ. V lost 5 bases, J lost 1 base, and 7 bases stayed unmatched. CDR3 loop: CASSPRQGVGTDTQYF. In DNA, the CDR3 is TGTGCCAGCAGCCCCAGACAGGGGGTGGGCACAGATACGCAGTATTTT.